Here is one T cell receptor (beta chain) with its context. Some clones are missing from TCRdb's copy, which holds only in-frame ones; the method was immunoSEQ multiplex PCR. This table holds roughly 300,000 clones, about 87% found once. This record belongs to a study of blood T cell repertoires in COVID-19. Looking at the study overall: Collection of acute and convalescent COVID-19 samples took place in the United States, Italy and Spain.

The length of the CDR3 is 14 residues. Germline-derived CDR1 and CDR2 are MDHEN and SYDVKM. V was cut by 5 bases and J by 2 bases, with 10 bases left in between. This clonotype was obtained from a woman aged 50 to 60 who had recovered from COVID-19. The specimen was peripheral blood. The chain links TRBV28 to TRBJ2-4, with TRBD2 as a possible D gene (6 bases). In DNA, the CDR3 is TGTGCCAGCAGTGGCGGGGTACCCAAAAACATTCAGTACTTC. It encodes CASSGGVPKNIQYF.